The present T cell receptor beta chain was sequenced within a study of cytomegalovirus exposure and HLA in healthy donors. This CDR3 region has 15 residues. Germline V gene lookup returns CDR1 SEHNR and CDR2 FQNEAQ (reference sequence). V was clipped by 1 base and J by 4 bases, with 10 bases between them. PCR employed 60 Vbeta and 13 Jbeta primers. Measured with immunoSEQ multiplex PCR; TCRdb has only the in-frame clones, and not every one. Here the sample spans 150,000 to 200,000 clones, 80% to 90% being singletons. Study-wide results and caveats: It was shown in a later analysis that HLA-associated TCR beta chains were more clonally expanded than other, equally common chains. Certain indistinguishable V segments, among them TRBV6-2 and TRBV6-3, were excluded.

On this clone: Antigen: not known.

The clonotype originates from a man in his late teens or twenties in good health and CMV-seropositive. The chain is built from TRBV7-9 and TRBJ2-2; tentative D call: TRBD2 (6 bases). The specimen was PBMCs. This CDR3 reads CASSLVGGSTGELFF. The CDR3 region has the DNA TGTGCCAGCAGCTTAGTCGGAGGGTCCACCGGGGAGCTGTTTTTT.